This T cell receptor (beta chain) was captured by sequencing in a study of regulatory T cells in long-lasting Graves disease. Documented time point: persistent/refractory GD, antithyroid drugs over 5 years with positive TRAb. Preparation of the TCR library used RNA extracted from PBMCs. According to the study, TCR beta libraries were built with iRepertoire HTBI primers and CDR3-region Arm-PCR. MiXCR, run by TCRdb on the multiplex PCR reads, gives a single entry per CDR3 protein. In the table there are 350,000 to 450,000 distinct CDR3 sequences, less than 30% of which are singletons. The CDR3 is 15 residues long. Germline V CDR1 and CDR2: SGHTA, FQGTGA. Trimming cost V 5 bases and J 3 bases; bases outside gene matches: 8. Study findings and constraints: Investigators studied peripheral blood only, not thyroid tissue.

This clonotype occurred many times. The antigen is undetermined. The gene calls are TRBV7-3 and TRBJ2-7; 9 bases map to TRBD2. The sequence came from a woman in her thirties or forties with Graves disease. Sequenced material: peripheral blood mononuclear cells (PBMCs), taken when the disease was refractory, from a patient treated with antithyroid drugs. The CDR3 sequence is CASSLEASGVYEQYF. CDR3 nucleotide sequence: TGTGCCAGCAGCCTCGAGGCTAGCGGGGTCTACGAGCAGTACTTC. Combining the CDR3 with reference TRBV7-3 and TRBJ2-7 gives the whole variable domain GAGVSQTPSNKVTEKGKYVELRCDPISGHTALYWYRQSLGQGPEFLIYFQGTGAADDSGLPNDRFFAVRPEGSVSTLKIQRTERGDSAVYLCASSLEASGVYEQYFGPGTRLTVT.